The 29 T cell receptor beta chains presented below share a single source sample, sequenced in a study of sequential checkpoint blockade in melanoma (dated by TCRdb to between 2017 and 2020). Taken with the paper, the label for treatment or condition translates to: randomized to nivolumab then ipilimumab (arm A) or the reverse (arm B). The library relied on the immunoSEQ multiplex PCR assay. The clones in this table, taken by TCRdb from immuneACCESS, are in-frame only. Not every clone is retained; where verified, under half of the shortfall comes from an unresolved V gene, and the cause of the rest is unknown. The sample data list a few thousand clones, and roughly 30% of these were observed just once. Approximately 10% of the sample is in the top ten clones. The sample consisted of tumor tissue (inferred from file names), taken from a patient given nivolumab and ipilimumab in sequence. These receptors were taken from a human donor with melanoma.

The chain has TRBV11-3 and TRBJ2-5, with a tentative D call TRBD2 (6 bases). Trimming stripped 4 bases from V and 5 bases from J, with 14 bases between. Germline-derived CDR1 and CDR2 are SGHNT and YENEEA. CDR3 length: 14 amino acids. The CDR3 DNA sequence: TGTGCCAGCAGCTGGAGGGGTTACGAGGAGACCCAGTACTTC. Protein sequence: CASSWRGYEETQYF.

This clone is labeled as large. This chain joins TRBV19 and TRBJ1-1, with 8 bases identical to TRBD1. The ends lost 5 bases at V and 5 bases at J; junction bases unmatched: 7. The length of the CDR3 is 14 residues. Per the germline V gene, CDR1 is LNHDA and CDR2 is SQIVND (reference sequence). CDR3 amino acids: CASSLTDRGTEAFF. The CDR3 DNA is TGTGCCAGTAGTCTAACCGACAGGGGTACTGAAGCTTTCTTT.

The chain has TRBV18 and TRBJ2-1, with 10 bases that match TRBD2. The CDR3 loop spans 15 amino acids. With V trimmed by 3 bases and J by 5 bases, 4 bases remained unmatched. Germline CDR1 KGHSH, CDR2 LQKENI. The CDR3 region is CASSPGLAGDNEQFF. The CDR3 coding sequence is TGTGCCAGCTCACCTGGGCTAGCGGGAGACAATGAGCAGTTCTTC.

The chain employs TRBV10-2 and TRBJ1-2, with TRBD1 identical over 10 bases. The CDR3 totals 13 residues. Germline V lookup: CDR1 WSHSY, CDR2 SAAADI. J lost 8 bases, V lost 6 bases, and 6 bases had no gene match. CDR3 sequence reads: CASRGDRGRGYTF. As DNA, the CDR3 is TGCGCCAGCAGGGGAGACAGGGGGCGAGGCTACACCTTC.

V and J are TRBV11-3 and TRBJ2-2; D is possibly TRBD1 (5 bases). The CDR3 contains 15 residues. Trimming shortened V by 3 bases and J by 5 bases, and 13 bases separated the two germline ends. Germline V gene sequence: CDR1 SGHNT, CDR2 YENEEA. CDR3 coding DNA: TGTGCCAGCAGCTTCGATTCAGGGATAACCGGGGAGCTGTTTTTT. This sequence encodes CASSFDSGITGELFF.

In its sample, this clone is medium-sized. The V and J genes are TRBV9 and TRBJ2-1; 7 nucleotides align to TRBD2. Germline V gene data show CDR1 as SGDLS and CDR2 as YYNGEE. The CDR3 spans 15 residues. J was trimmed by 6 bases and V by 4 bases; bases with no gene match: 10. The CDR3 loop is CASSSRDYPLNEQFF. The CDR3 bases are TGTGCCAGCAGCAGCCGGGACTATCCGCTCAATGAGCAGTTCTTC.

V gene TRBV10-2 combines with J gene TRBJ2-2; 10 bases agree with TRBD2. The CDR3 covers 15 residues. Germline-derived CDR1 and CDR2 are WSHSY and SAAADI. J gave up 7 bases and V 6 bases, and 8 bases lay outside the gene matches. The CDR3 is CASSGGLAISGELFF. For the CDR3, the DNA is TGCGCCAGCAGCGGGGGACTAGCGATTAGCGGGGAGCTGTTTTTT.

This clone is categorized as medium-sized. The chain has TRBV12-5 and TRBJ1-5, with D possibly being TRBD1 (6 bases). The CDR3 has 14 residues. Germline V gene data show CDR1 as LGHNT and CDR2 as FRNRAP. CDR3 residues: CASTAGRGNQPQHF. The CDR3 bases are TGTGCCAGCACCGCAGGGAGGGGGAATCAGCCCCAGCATTTT.

This clone showed up just a few times. CDR3 protein: CASSQEGARTDTQYF. The CDR3 region has the DNA TGCGCCAGCAGCCAGGAGGGAGCGCGCACAGATACGCAGTATTTT. The V gene is TRBV4-1, the J gene TRBJ2-3, with D perhaps matching TRBD2 (6 bases). Trimming stripped 3 bases from V and 1 base from J, with 11 bases between. This CDR3 comprises 15 residues. Per the germline V gene, CDR1 is MGHRA and CDR2 is YSYEKL.

V usage is TRBV25-1 and J usage is TRBJ2-1; 8 bases fit TRBD1. Germline V lookup: CDR1 MGHDK, CDR2 SYGVNS. Trimming cost V 5 bases and J 1 base; bases outside gene matches: 7. The CDR3 is made up of 16 amino acids. CDR3 DNA sequence: TGTGCCAGCAGTCGTCTCCAGGGGGCATCCTACAATGAGCAGTTCTTC. Amino acids: CASSRLQGASYNEQFF.

The chain couples TRBV19 to TRBJ1-2; D is perhaps TRBD1 (6 bases). V was shortened by 5 bases and J by 4 bases, with 17 bases between the two germline ends. Germline CDR1 and CDR2: LNHDA and SQIVND (reference sequence). This CDR3 spans 15 amino acids. The CDR3 DNA is TGTGCCAGTAGTCCCCACTGGACAGAAGGCTATGGCTACACCTTC. This translates into CASSPHWTEGYGYTF.

This clone is a singleton in its sample. This sample includes further DNA sequences coding for the same CDR3. The V gene is TRBV19, the J gene TRBJ2-1, with 9 bases fitting TRBD1. Germline-derived CDR1 and CDR2 are LNHDA and SQIVND (reference sequence). The CDR3 is 14 residues long. V shed 3 bases and J 7 bases; nucleotides not matched to a gene: 4. This CDR3 is CASSIGQGINEQFF. In DNA form, the CDR3 reads TGTGCCAGTAGTATCGGACAGGGGATTAATGAGCAGTTCTTC.

A few counts support this clone. The V gene is TRBV5-1, the J gene TRBJ2-1, with TRBD1 matching over 10 bases. V lost 4 bases to trimming and J lost 4 bases; unmatched junction nucleotides: 5. CDR1 SGHRS and CDR2 YFSETQ come from the germline V gene. The CDR3 has 15 residues. The CDR3 DNA reads TGCGCCAGCAGCCCGGGACAGGGGACTTACAATGAGCAGTTCTTC. It yields the protein CASSPGQGTYNEQFF.

This clone was seen a few times. This chain joins TRBV6-8 and TRBJ1-3, with D possibly being TRBD1 (5 bases). V lost 7 bases to trimming and J lost 0 bases, with 7 bases between them. The CDR3 sequence is 13 residues long. CDR1 is MNHGY and CDR2 is SAAAGT in the germline V gene. The CDR3 region is CASTTDSGNTIYF. The CDR3 bases are TGTGCCAGCACGACAGACTCTGGAAACACCATATATTTT.

The chain uses TRBV19 and TRBJ1-1; weak D call: TRBD1 (5 bases). V lost 4 bases and J lost 5, with 14 bases in between. The CDR3 contains 14 residues. Germline values: CDR1 LNHDA, CDR2 SQIVND (reference sequence). This CDR3 reads CASSRGPRGTEAFF. DNA for the CDR3: TGTGCCAGTAGTAGGGGTCCGCGGGGGACTGAAGCTTTCTTT.

This clone is judged medium-sized. The chain uses TRBV11-3 and TRBJ2-2; TRBD1 matches at 8 bases. CDR1 and CDR2 (germline): SGHNT, YENEEA. The CDR3 contains 16 residues. The trim removed 5 bases at V and 4 bases at J, leaving 9 bases unmatched. The CDR3 sequence: CASSPRQGATTGELFF. In DNA, the CDR3 is TGTGCCAGCAGCCCTCGCCAGGGGGCGACCACCGGGGAGCTGTTTTTT.

The CDR3 loop is CASSVEGGARSRFF. In DNA, the CDR3 is TGCGCCAGCAGCGTGGAAGGGGGCGCCCGTTCTAGGTTCTTT. The chain recombines TRBV5-1 with TRBJ1-1; 7 positions match TRBD1. The CDR3 is 14 amino acids. Trimming took 4 bases from V and 14 from J; bases not matched to a gene: 17. In germline, CDR1 is SGHRS, CDR2 YFSETQ. Full variable domain (outside the CDR3, taken from reference TRBV5-1 and TRBJ1-1): KAGVTQTPRYLIKTRGQQVTLSCSPISGHRSVSWYQQTPGQGLQFLFEYFSETQRNKGNFPGRFSGRQFSNSRSEMNVSTLELGDSALYLCASSVEGGARSRFFGQGTRLTVV.

In its sample, this clone is large. The chain joins TRBV19 to TRBJ2-5, with TRBD1 identical over 8 bases. The germline CDR1 and CDR2 sequences are LNHDA and SQIVND (reference sequence). The ends lost 6 bases at V and 3 bases at J; junction bases unmatched: 9. The CDR3 covers 15 residues. The CDR3 region is CASSPAGGGEETQYF. CDR3 sequence (DNA): TGTGCCAGTAGCCCCGCAGGGGGCGGAGAAGAGACCCAGTACTTC.

This chain uses TRBV5-1 with TRBJ1-3; TRBD1 agrees at 12 bases. V was clipped by 0 bases and J by 6 bases; unmatched bases: 4. There are 16 residues in the CDR3. Germline lookup yields CDR1 SGHRS and CDR2 YFSETQ. The CDR3 here is CASSLEGQGAENTIYF. DNA for the CDR3: TGCGCCAGCAGCTTGGAGGGACAGGGGGCGGAAAACACCATATATTTT.

The chain uses TRBV6-8 and TRBJ2-2, with TRBD2 identical over 14 bases. Per germline, CDR1 MNHGY and CDR2 SAAAGT. The CDR3 sequence is 16 residues long. V shed 10 bases, J shed 7 bases, and the junction held 11 bases outside the gene matches. In nucleotides, the CDR3 is TGTGCCACAGAGGGGACTAGCGGGAGAGGGAACGGGGAGCTGTTTTTT. This gives the protein CATEGTSGRGNGELFF.

V and J are TRBV14 and TRBJ2-1, with unresolved D. Trimming cost V 7 bases and J 7 bases, with 17 bases left between them. CDR3 length equals 14 residues. Germline loops: CDR1 SGHDN, CDR2 FVKESK. The CDR3 nucleotides are TGTGCCAGCAATCCGGACCAACAAAGGAATGAGCAGTTCTTC. Its protein is CASNPDQQRNEQFF.

The chain joins TRBV2 to TRBJ2-1, with D possibly matching TRBD2 (6 bases). CDR3 size: 12 residues. Trimming cost V 8 bases and J 15 bases, with 20 bases left between them. Per the germline V gene, CDR1 is SNHLY and CDR2 is FYNNEI. DNA of the CDR3: TGTGCCAGCCAATACGCAGCGGGCGGGGTGTTCTTC. Protein: CASQYAAGGVFF.

V is TRBV29-1 and J is TRBJ2-1; the D gene is possibly TRBD1 (6 bases). V lost 3 bases and J 7 bases, leaving 10 bases between the germline ends. The CDR3 is made up of 12 amino acids. Germline V gene sequence: CDR1 SQVTM, CDR2 ANQGSEA. CDR3 DNA sequence: TGCAGCGTTGATACAGGGTGGAATGAGCAGTTCTTC. It translates to CSVDTGWNEQFF.

This clone appeared a few times. V and J are TRBV19 and TRBJ2-1, with 11 positions matching TRBD2. CDR1 is LNHDA and CDR2 is SQIVND in the germline V gene (reference sequence). V lost 6 bases and J lost 6; bases outside the gene matches: 7. The CDR3 runs to 15 residues. The CDR3 loop reads CASSLTSGELNEQFF. The CDR3 DNA is TGTGCCAGTAGCCTGACTAGCGGGGAGCTCAATGAGCAGTTCTTC.

CDR3 nucleotide sequence: TGTGCTAGTGGCACCGGGGCCGGGGAGCTGTTTTTT. Protein sequence: CASGTGAGELFF. V gene TRBV12-5 combines with J gene TRBJ2-2, with a weak D call TRBD2 (5 bases). V was clipped by 6 bases and J by 6 bases, with 8 bases between them. This CDR3 comprises 12 residues. Germline-derived CDR1 and CDR2 are LGHNT and FRNRAP.

The V gene is TRBV28, the J gene TRBJ1-5, with 8 nucleotides matching TRBD1. The CDR3 covers 13 residues. Trimming cost V 8 bases and J 5 bases; bases outside gene matches: 5. In germline, CDR1 is MDHEN, CDR2 SYDVKM. CDR3 sequence reads: CASLDRGDQPQHF. CDR3 DNA: TGTGCCAGCTTAGACAGGGGCGATCAGCCCCAGCATTTT.

The chain employs TRBV6-8 and TRBJ2-4; possible D gene TRBD2, 5 bases. Germline V gene data show CDR1 as MNHGY and CDR2 as SAAAGT. The CDR3 is 16 amino acids. With 6 bases removed from V and 7 bases from J, the gap between germline ends came to 22 bases. The CDR3 here is CASSPRLGYTGNIQYF. The CDR3 DNA reads as TGTGCCAGCAGCCCGAGGCTAGGGTATACGGGGAACATTCAGTACTTC.

This chain connects TRBV28 to TRBJ2-2; D is uncertain. The CDR3 is made up of 14 amino acids. V lost 6 bases to trimming and J lost 3 bases, with 11 bases between them. CDR1 MDHEN and CDR2 SYDVKM come from the germline V gene. The CDR3 region has the DNA TGTGCCAGCAGGCAAAGTAGGGACACCGGGGAGCTGTTTTTT. Translated, it gives CASRQSRDTGELFF.

The chain recombines TRBV30 with TRBJ2-3, with D possibly TRBD1 on 5 matching bases. Trimming pared 8 bases from V and 0 bases from J, leaving 15 bases between. CDR1 is GTSNPN and CDR2 is SVGIG in the germline V gene (reference sequence). This CDR3 comprises 14 residues. CDR3 amino acids: CAKKPGPSTDTQYF. For the CDR3, the DNA is TGTGCCAAAAAGCCAGGGCCCAGCACAGATACGCAGTATTTT.